Each of the 4 T cell receptor beta chains below was sequenced from the same sample in a study of prognosis after radiotherapy for stage I lung cancer. Two-round multiplex PCR on genomic DNA was the method by which TCR beta CDR3 was amplified. During first-round PCR, primers specific to each TRBV and TRBJ gene were used. TCRdb fed the multiplex PCR reads into MiXCR, producing one record per CDR3 protein. The repertoire holds about 31,000 distinct CDR3 sequences, with approximately 39% as singletons. The specimen comprised PBMCs, sampled before or after stereotactic body radiation therapy (not recorded which). These receptors were collected from a donor over 45 with non-small cell lung cancer.

Only a few counts were recorded for this clonotype. This clone may be a read error of a much larger clone one base away. V usage is TRBV6-2 or TRBV6-3 and J usage is TRBJ2-5; the match to TRBD2 covers 9 bases. In germline, CDR1 is MNHEY, CDR2 SVGEGT. The CDR3 loop spans 15 amino acids. CDR3 protein: CAGSEMAGGQETQYF. In nucleotides, the CDR3 is TGTGCCGGCAGTGAAATGGCGGGGGGGCAAGAGACCCAGTACTTC.

The chain has TRBV6-2 or TRBV6-3 and TRBJ1-5; 10 bases map to TRBD1. Germline values: CDR1 MNHEY, CDR2 SVGEGT. The CDR3 extends over 15 amino acids. The V and J ends lost 6 bases and 7 bases, in that order; junction bases with no gene match: 9. CDR3 in amino acids: CASSRTGTGVQPQHF. The CDR3 coding sequence is TGTGCCAGCAGCCGAACCGGGACAGGGGTACAGCCCCAGCATTTT.

This clonotype was recorded many times. The chain employs TRBV4-2 and TRBJ2-3; 10 bases line up with TRBD1. Germline V gene sequence: CDR1 LGHNA, CDR2 YNFKEQ. J was trimmed by 4 bases and V by 3 bases; bases with no gene match: 4. The CDR3 extends over 15 amino acids. As DNA, the CDR3 is TGTGCCAGCAGCCAGGGGGACAGGGGCGCAGATACGCAGTATTTT. It translates to CASSQGDRGADTQYF.

By its share, this clonotype is medium-sized. V gene TRBV28 combines with J gene TRBJ2-1; D remains ambiguous. Germline V gene data show CDR1 as MDHEN and CDR2 as SYDVKM. Trimming removed 5 bases at V and 8 bases at J, with 7 bases between. The CDR3 loop spans 11 amino acids. The CDR3 coding sequence is TGTGCCAGCAGTCGGCAGGATGAGCAGTTCTTC. Protein product: CASSRQDEQFF. Using reference TRBV28 and TRBJ2-1 for the parts outside the CDR3, the full variable domain is DVKVTQSSRYLVKRTGEKVFLECVQDMDHENMFWYRQDPGLGLRLIYFSYDVKMKEKGDIPEGYSVSREKKERFSLILESASTNQTSMYLCASSRQDEQFFGPGTRLTVL.